This TCR beta chain emerged from a study of vaccination effects on CD4 cells after COVID-19 (dated by TCRdb to between 2021 and 2023). The study in broad terms: To identify antigen-specific CD4+ T cell clonotypes by their expansion, the ViraFEST assay first stimulated PBMC with viral peptide pools and then applied TCR sequencing. In both COVID-19 convalescent patients and infection-naive vaccine recipients, the study compared SARS-CoV-2 spike-specific CD4+ TCR repertoires from before mRNA vaccination with those from after it. Pre-vaccine samples were collected from a couple of convalescent patients 16 days and one week before the first dose, corresponding to 142 and 148 days after COVID-19 diagnosis. Each participant received two doses of an mRNA SARS-CoV-2 vaccine, either BNT162b2 or mRNA-1273. The full study included over 8 COVID-19 convalescent patients and a handful of SARS-CoV-2-naive healthy vaccine recipients. Two million PBMC per well were cultured in IMDM with around 5% human AB serum, around 9.1 IU/ml IL-2 and gentamicin, plus 10 ug/ml peptides. Cultures from other donors in the study were sequenced with the Oncomine TCR Beta short-read assay on an Illumina iSeq 100.

The library was built by means of the immunoSEQ multiplex PCR assay. DNA from the CD4+ T cells that had been cultured and isolated underwent TCR beta CDR3 sequencing. As for how the authors treated the data: Non-productive TCR sequences were removed, reads were trimmed to the CDR3 region, and CDR3s of at least 7 amino acids were retained. The MANAFEST web app was used to identify antigen-specific clonotypes by comparing expansion in peptide wells with expansion in reference cultures. To count as positive, a clone had to show expansion at FDR<0.05 compared with the reference and with all other wells, an odds ratio above 5, and a frequency above 0.1% in two replicate wells. Cross-reactive clonotypes were defined as significantly expanded in SARS-CoV-2 spike wells and in at least one common cold coronavirus spike condition. CDR3 similarity was assessed by Levenshtein distance using the stringdist R package, and unrooted trees were constructed with ape in R 3.6.1. TCRdb limited this immuneACCESS table to in-frame rearrangements with V and J called. A share of clones is missing; checked studies link under half to unresolved V genes, and the rest is unexplained. That table is the source of V, J and clone size, and D and trimming were worked out from the DNA. In all, the sample holds 45,000 to 60,000 clones, and about 78% of those were seen once. The biggest ten clones account for 12% of the sample.

After around eleven days of culture, CD4+ T cells were isolated with the EasySep CD4+ T cell isolation kit. PCR-confirmed SARS-CoV-2 infection had occurred in convalescent patients between March and December 2020, before the Alpha, Beta and Delta variants emerged in the United States. Half of the culture medium was replaced with fresh IL-2-containing medium on days 3 and 7. Unless otherwise noted, each peptide stimulation condition was cultured in triplicate wells. Using Ficoll-Paque Plus gradient centrifugation, PBMC were separated from whole blood and then either used fresh or cryopreserved at -140C. The QIAamp micro DNA kit was used to extract genomic DNA from the cultured CD4+ T cells. CDR1 and CDR2 (SGHNT, YYREEE) derive from the germline V gene (reference sequence). Including the terminal cysteine and phenylalanine, the CDR3 comprises 16 residues. The read is trimmed to its CDR3 DNA, 48 bases read in frame from base 1. Here V drops 0 bases and J drops 4 bases, and the junction holds 7 bases not matched to any gene.

Here is what the overall study found, with its caveats: In convalescent patients, the post-vaccine spike-reactive repertoire was composed mainly of new vaccine-induced clones that were largely distinct from infection-induced clones. Limitations of the study were the small number of convalescent patients and the absence of early post-infection timepoints. At late post-vaccination timepoints, both infection-induced and vaccine-induced clones showed marked clonal contraction, consistent with waning T cell responses.

Details on this clone: What antigen it recognizes has not been identified. Base qualities were left out, and no much larger clone turns up one base away.

This TCR derives from a human donor who had a prior SARS-CoV-2 infection. This receptor chain uses TRBV5-4 and TRBJ2-1, and 7 bases in between align with TRBD2. The specimen was CD4+ T cells from PBMCs cultured without peptide, collected before COVID-19 vaccination. The DNA is TGTGCCAGCAGCTTGGGGGTCCTAGCGGCTTACAATGAGCAGTTCTTC. This codes for CASSLGVLAAYNEQFF.